One sample yielded the 25 T cell receptor beta chains listed below, sequenced in a study of Ad26.COV2.S vaccination and SARS-CoV-2 variants. Produced via immunoSEQ multiplex PCR; TCRdb's table is partial and in-frame only. The sample lists under 600,000 clones; 80% to 90% were seen once. Noted treatment: some 20 received Ad26.COV2.S at low or high dose, single or two shots; about 5 received placebo; per-sample allocation not given. Each sample was drawn 63 days after the first injection (of vaccine or placebo). This specimen was peripheral blood, taken in a trial of Ad26.COV2.S vaccine versus placebo. The receptors originated from a person aged 18 to 65 who received the Ad26.COV2.S COVID-19 vaccine or a placebo.

This clone has a single count. The chain recombines TRBV9 with TRBJ2-3; 12 bases are a match to TRBD2. J lost 8 bases, V lost 4 bases, and 11 bases had no gene match. This CDR3 has 16 residues. The germline V gene has CDR1 SGDLS and CDR2 YYNGEE. The DNA for the CDR3 is TGTGCCAGCAGCCCCCTGGCTAGCGGGGGGGTTGGTACGCAGTATTTT. This translates into CASSPLASGGVGTQYF.

The chain is built from TRBV30 and TRBJ1-4, with D possibly matching TRBD1 (6 bases). The CDR3 sequence is 15 residues long. Germline V gene sequence: CDR1 GTSNPN, CDR2 SVGIG (reference sequence). The V end was cut by 3 bases, the J end by 10 bases, with 21 bases between. In DNA, the CDR3 is TGTGCCTGGAGCCCCCTGGGGGGGCTGAGAGGAAAACTGTTTTTT. Amino acid sequence: CAWSPLGGLRGKLFF.

CDR3 sequence (DNA): TGTGCCAGCGTGACATGGACAGGGCCCTCAACTAATGAAAAACTGTTTTTT. Encoded protein: CASVTWTGPSTNEKLFF. The chain joins TRBV21-1 to TRBJ1-4; the table's D call TRBD1 went unverified against the DNA. TRBV21-1 is described as a pseudogene. The CDR3 length is 17 residues.

This clone was detected a few times. The rearrangement uses TRBV11-2 and TRBJ1-3; D might be TRBD1 (5 bases). Germline lookup yields CDR1 SGHAT and CDR2 FQNNGV. V was clipped by 1 base and J by 0 bases, with 13 bases between them. The CDR3 covers 17 residues. The CDR3 nucleotides are TGTGCCAGCAGCTTAGGTATAAAGGGGTACTCTGGAAACACCATATATTTT. Protein: CASSLGIKGYSGNTIYF.

The chain joins TRBV9 to TRBJ2-1; 8 positions match TRBD1. This CDR3 comprises 15 residues. V trimming: 2 bases; J trimming: 8 bases; junction bases outside the gene matches: 9. Per germline, CDR1 SGDLS and CDR2 YYNGEE. CDR3 residues: CASSVRGQEGDEQFF. CDR3 bases: TGTGCCAGCAGCGTGAGGGGACAGGAGGGCGATGAGCAGTTCTTC.

The chain combines TRBV9 with TRBJ2-2; 11 bases are shared with TRBD1. Germline lookup yields CDR1 SGDLS and CDR2 YYNGEE. This CDR3 contains 15 residues. Trimming took 7 bases from V and 6 from J; bases not matched to a gene: 8. As DNA, the CDR3 is TGTGCCAGCGCCGGGACAGGGGGTGGTTCCGGGGAGCTGTTTTTT. Residues: CASAGTGGGSGELFF.

CDR3 region: CASSPGGQGFGANVLTF. DNA of the CDR3: TGCGCCAGCAGCCCCGGAGGACAGGGGTTTGGGGCCAACGTCCTGACTTTC. The chain employs TRBV4-1 and TRBJ2-6; 9 bases agree with TRBD1. This CDR3 has 17 residues. Per germline, CDR1 MGHRA and CDR2 YSYEKL. Unmatched junction bases numbered 7, after V lost 4 bases and J lost 3 bases.

The table lists this clone with a few counts. The J gene is TRBJ1-1, the V gene TRBV2; D call uncertain. CDR3 length equals 14 residues. Germline loops: CDR1 SNHLY, CDR2 FYNNEI. The V gene lost 6 bases and the J gene lost 0 bases, with 11 bases spanning the gap. Written as DNA, the CDR3 is TGTGCCAGCAGGGCAGGACGTGTGAACACTGAAGCTTTCTTT. It specifies CASRAGRVNTEAFF.

This clone occurred a few times. This chain uses TRBV6-1 with TRBJ1-1; D is undetermined. This CDR3 contains 14 residues. Germline CDR1 and CDR2: MNHNS and SASEGT. V lost 3 bases, J lost 3 bases, and 11 bases lay in between. CDR3 DNA sequence: TGTGCCAGCAGTGAGGGAGGGCGGTACACTGAAGCTTTCTTT. Encoded protein: CASSEGGRYTEAFF.

The chain combines TRBV6-5 with TRBJ1-2, with D unresolved. The CDR3 sequence is 16 residues long. Trimming took 0 bases from V and 4 from J, leaving 15 bases between them. Germline V gene data show CDR1 as MNHEY and CDR2 as SVGAGI. CDR3 sequence: CASSYSIGGLAYGYTF. In DNA form, the CDR3 reads TGTGCCAGCAGTTACTCGATTGGTGGTCTTGCCTATGGCTACACCTTC.

The chain joins TRBV27 to TRBJ1-5; the D is unclear. Germline lookup yields CDR1 MNHEY and CDR2 SMNVEV (reference sequence). Trimming cost V 3 bases and J 1 base, with 10 bases left between them. The CDR3 extends over 15 amino acids. DNA of the CDR3: TGTGCCAGCAGTTTTTCGGTAAAGAGCAATCAGCCCCAGCATTTT. Translating it yields CASSFSVKSNQPQHF.

This clone appeared a single time. The chain has TRBV13 and TRBJ2-7; no clear D. CDR1 is PRHDT and CDR2 is FYEKMQ in the germline V gene (reference sequence). V was trimmed by 5 bases and J by 2 bases, leaving 10 bases between them. The CDR3 totals 13 residues. CDR3 sequence reads: CASSPGVTYEQYF. CDR3 DNA: TGTGCCAGCAGCCCTGGGGTAACCTACGAGCAGTACTTC. Full variable domain (missing parts from reference TRBV13 and TRBJ2-7): AAGVIQSPRHLIKEKRETATLKCYPIPRHDTVYWYQQGPGQDPQFLISFYEKMQSDKGSIPDRFSAQQFSDYHSELNMSSLELGDSALYFCASSPGVTYEQYFGPGTRLTVT.

CDR3 in amino acids: CASGSGGLNTEAFF. The CDR3 DNA reads TGTGCCAGCGGATCGGGAGGGCTAAACACTGAAGCTTTCTTT. The chain carries TRBV28 and TRBJ1-1; D not resolved. Germline V gene sequence: CDR1 MDHEN, CDR2 SYDVKM. This CDR3 has 14 amino acids. Trimming stripped 8 bases from V and 2 bases from J, with 15 bases between.

The rearrangement links TRBV19 to TRBJ1-5; D gene ambiguous. This CDR3 region has 14 residues. V shed 1 base and J shed 5 bases, with 9 bases lying between them. Germline CDR1 LNHDA, CDR2 SQIVND (reference sequence). The CDR3 DNA sequence: TGTGCCAGTAGTATAGGAGAGGGATATCAGCCCCAGCATTTT. Protein product: CASSIGEGYQPQHF.

This chain connects TRBV18 to TRBJ2-5; TRBD2 might be the D (6 bases). The V and J ends lost 3 bases and 2 bases respectively, with 19 bases between them. The CDR3 totals 17 residues. Germline V lookup: CDR1 KGHSH, CDR2 LQKENI. The CDR3: CASSPRGAGRPQETQYF. The CDR3 DNA reads as TGTGCCAGCTCACCCCGCGGGGCAGGACGACCTCAAGAGACCCAGTACTTC.

This chain uses TRBV9 with TRBJ2-1; 14 bases agree with TRBD2. Germline lookup yields CDR1 SGDLS and CDR2 YYNGEE. The CDR3 spans 17 residues. The junction had 9 bases not matched to a gene; V was cut back by 1 base and J by 9 bases. As DNA, the CDR3 is TGTGCCAGCAGCGTAACCCCGGGACTAGCGGGAGATGTTGAGCAGTTCTTC. Translated, it gives CASSVTPGLAGDVEQFF.

J is TRBJ2-2 and V is TRBV5-1; TRBD2 agrees at 7 bases. The V segment lost 5 bases and the J segment 7 bases; nucleotides outside the gene matches: 11. CDR3 size: 15 residues. Germline V gene sequence: CDR1 SGHRS, CDR2 YFSETQ. CDR3 in amino acids: CASSPGVTSYGELFF. The CDR3 DNA is TGCGCCAGCAGTCCGGGGGTGACTAGCTACGGGGAGCTGTTTTTT.

The rearrangement links TRBV19 to TRBJ2-4; a weak D match, TRBD2 (7 bases). CDR1 LNHDA and CDR2 SQIVND come from the germline V gene (reference sequence). With 1 base removed from V and 1 base from J, the gap between germline ends came to 14 bases. The CDR3 contains 17 residues. In nucleotides, the CDR3 is TGTGCCAGTAGTATAGGGCGGGGGCTAGCGGCCAAAAACATTCAGTACTTC. Protein sequence: CASSIGRGLAAKNIQYF.

This chain joins TRBV3-1 (or the pseudogene TRBV3-2) and TRBJ1-6, with a possible D match to TRBD1 (5 bases). In germline, CDR1 is LGHDT, CDR2 YNNKEL (reference sequence). This CDR3 has 16 residues. V was cut by 0 bases and J by 10 bases, with 16 bases left in between. The CDR3 DNA is TGTGCCAGCAGCCAAGATTTAGGGGTTGAAGGCTCACCCCTCCACTTT. It is translated as CASSQDLGVEGSPLHF.

V is TRBV10-3 and J is TRBJ1-2, with unresolved D. Germline V gene sequence: CDR1 ENHRY, CDR2 SYGVKD. The CDR3 contains 13 residues. V was clipped by 7 bases and J by 6 bases, with 15 bases between them. This CDR3 reads CAINRRARDGYTF. The CDR3 DNA reads TGTGCCATCAATCGCCGGGCCCGCGATGGCTACACCTTC.

V usage is TRBV7-3 and J usage is TRBJ2-1; 9 bases line up with TRBD2. Germline V lookup: CDR1 SGHTA, CDR2 FQGTGA. The CDR3 contains 15 residues. V lost 5 bases, J lost 5 bases, and 7 bases stayed unmatched. The CDR3 DNA sequence: TGTGCCAGCAGCCCCCTAGCGGGGTATGACAATGAGCAGTTCTTC. It specifies CASSPLAGYDNEQFF.

CDR3 region: CATSRDRDRGPNEQFF. In DNA form, the CDR3 reads TGTGCCACCAGCAGAGATCGAGACAGGGGGCCGAATGAGCAGTTCTTC. The chain links TRBV15 to TRBJ2-1; 10 bases align to TRBD1. This CDR3 comprises 16 residues. V lost 0 bases, J lost 7 bases, and 6 bases stayed unmatched. The germline V gene encodes CDR1 LNHNV and CDR2 YYDKDF (reference sequence).

This sequence joins TRBV7-6 and TRBJ2-7, with D hard to call. Per the germline V gene, CDR1 is SGHVS and CDR2 is FNYEAQ. The CDR3 sequence is 16 residues long. V lost 1 base to trimming and J lost 1 base, with 14 bases between them. CDR3 loop: CASSLEGSSSSYEQYF. The CDR3 nucleotides are TGTGCCAGCAGCTTAGAGGGCTCTAGTTCGTCCTACGAGCAGTACTTC.

The chain links TRBV28 to TRBJ1-4, with unresolved D. CDR3 length: 14 residues. Trimming shortened V by 6 bases and J by 4 bases, and 12 bases separated the two germline ends. Germline CDR1 and CDR2: MDHEN and SYDVKM. This chain's CDR3 is CASRDGRDNEKLFF. In DNA, the CDR3 is TGTGCCAGCAGGGACGGACGGGATAATGAAAAACTGTTTTTT.

This CDR3 is CASSLISRGTNEKLFF. CDR3 sequence (DNA): TGTGCCAGCAGCTTAATTTCCAGGGGAACTAATGAAAAACTGTTTTTT. The chain employs TRBV7-2 and TRBJ1-4, with a possible D match to TRBD1 (6 bases). The CDR3 consists of 16 residues. V was shortened by 2 bases and J by 1 base, with 11 bases between the two germline ends. Germline values: CDR1 SGHTA, CDR2 FQGNSA. The whole variable domain, filled in from reference TRBV7-2 and TRBJ1-4, reads GAGVSQSPSNKVTEKGKDVELRCDPISGHTALYWYRQSLGQGLEFLIYFQGNSAPDKSGLPSDRFSAERTGGSVSTLTIQRTQQEDSAVYLCASSLISRGTNEKLFFGSGTQLSVL.